The clone carrying this T cell receptor (beta chain) was counted once. Antigen unknown. This entry belongs to a study of T cells in Graves' hyperthyroidism and ophthalmopathy. Study-wide findings and caveats: The model anticipated ophthalmopathy a median approximately 6.7 months pre-onset.

The CDR3 sequence is 12 residues long. CDR1 SQVTM and CDR2 ANQGSEA come from the germline V gene. Trimming took 3 bases from V and 3 from J, leaving 8 bases between them. From RNA transcripts, TCR beta CDR3 regions were amplified. Researchers ran a first-round RT-PCR on the TCR CDR3 using the HTBI primer set. One entry per CDR3 protein, called by TCRdb with MiXCR from the multiplex PCR reads. This table holds about 200,000 distinct CDR3 sequences, roughly a sixth found once. Thyroid ultrasound, orbital computed tomography, clinical symptoms, and serum thyroxine and TRAb underpinned diagnoses. The clonotype originates from a woman between 45 and 60 years old with Graves' hyperthyroidism. Sequencing was done on a sample of blood. The chain couples TRBV29-1 to TRBJ2-5; D is unclear. CDR3 residues: CSVDYIKETQYF. The CDR3 region has the DNA TGCAGCGTTGATTATATAAAAGAGACCCAGTACTTC.